This TCR beta chain was identified during a study of tumor-infiltrating lymphocytes in primary liver carcinoma. TCR beta cDNA came from about 470 ng total RNA, primed with a constant-region primer. Sequencing libraries for TCR beta derived from three nested multiplex PCR rounds that used slightly modified ARM-PCR. Researchers ran the first two PCR rounds for 10 cycles each with TRBV1-TRBV30 forward primers and a C-beta reverse primer. TCRdb independently ran MiXCR on the multiplex PCR reads; one entry per CDR3 protein. Here the sample spans approximately 100,000 distinct CDR3 sequences, about 67% being singletons. There are many counts of this clonotype. The approximately 17-34 mg bulk tissue piece was not sorted before simultaneous RNA and DNA extraction. From germline, CDR1 is SQVTM and CDR2 ANQGSEA. After removal of 3 bases from V and 9 bases from J, the junction contained 16 bases not matched to a gene. The CDR3 runs 16 residues.

This chain connects TRBV29-1 to TRBJ2-1; TRBD1 agrees at 8 bases. This TCR came from a woman aged 60-75 years with primary liver carcinoma and hepatitis B virus infection. The sample comprised liver tumor tissue from sampling region 2. The subset here: tumor region T2, inferior pole. In DNA form, the CDR3 reads TGCAGCGTTGAGGTTCGGACAGGGAGTGGGATCGGTGAGCAGTTCTTC. It specifies CSVEVRTGSGIGEQFF.